The source of this T cell receptor (beta chain) is a study of post-analysis software for immune sequencing data. Study in general: Both relapsing-remitting and secondary progressive multiple sclerosis featured among the disease courses, as did progressive-relapsing multiple sclerosis.

Findings of the study overall: Multiple sclerosis was associated with a significant reduction in normalized Chao1 diversity relative to controls. The authors found that F measure strongly co-clustered same-batch samples.

Built from TCR beta cDNA, the libraries had unique molecular identifiers in them. Between about 0.95 and 11 million T cells gave rise to about 450,000 cDNA molecules. Each CDR3 protein gets one entry after TCRdb re-called the PCR reads with MiXCR. The repertoire holds 650,000 to 900,000 distinct CDR3 sequences, with roughly 50% as singletons. This clonotype was counted a few times. Antigen specificity is unknown. Sequencing used blood. The receptor's source is a girl between 10 and 17 years old with multiple sclerosis.

CDR3 DNA: TGTGCCAGCAGCTTAATACGGGAGACCAATGAGCAGTTCTTC. Translated: CASSLIRETNEQFF. The chain employs TRBV5-6 and TRBJ2-1, with D tentatively TRBD2 (6 bases). V was cut by 2 bases and J by 6 bases, with 12 bases left in between. Looked up from germline, CDR1 is SGHDT and CDR2 is YYEEEE. The CDR3 spans 14 residues.